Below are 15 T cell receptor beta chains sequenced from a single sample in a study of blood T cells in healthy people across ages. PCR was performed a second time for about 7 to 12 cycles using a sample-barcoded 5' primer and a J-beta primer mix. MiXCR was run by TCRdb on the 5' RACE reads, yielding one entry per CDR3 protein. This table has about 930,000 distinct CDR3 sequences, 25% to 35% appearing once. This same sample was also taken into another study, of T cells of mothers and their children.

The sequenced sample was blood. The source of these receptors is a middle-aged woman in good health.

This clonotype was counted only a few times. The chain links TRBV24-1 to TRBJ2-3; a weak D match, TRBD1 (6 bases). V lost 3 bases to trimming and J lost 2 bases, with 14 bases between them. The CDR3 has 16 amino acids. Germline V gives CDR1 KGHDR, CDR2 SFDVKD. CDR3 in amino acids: CATSDPLDSFTDTQYF. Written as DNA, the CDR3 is TGTGCCACCAGTGATCCCTTGGACAGCTTCACAGATACGCAGTATTTT.

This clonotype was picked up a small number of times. The DNA of the CDR3 is TGTGCCAGCAGCTTAGTCCTAGCTACAGATACGCAGTATTTT. This sequence encodes CASSLVLATDTQYF. This chain links TRBV7-9 with TRBJ2-3, with D tentatively TRBD2 (5 bases). The CDR3 covers 14 residues. CDR1 is SEHNR, CDR2 FQNEAQ, per germline (reference sequence). V lost 1 base and J lost 3, with 8 bases in between. The whole variable domain, filled in from reference TRBV7-9 and TRBJ2-3, reads DTGVSQNPRHKITKRGQNVTFRCDPISEHNRLYWYRQTLGQGPEFLTYFQNEAQLEKSRLLSDRFSAERPKGSFSTLEIQRTEQGDSAMYLCASSLVLATDTQYFGPGTRLTVL.

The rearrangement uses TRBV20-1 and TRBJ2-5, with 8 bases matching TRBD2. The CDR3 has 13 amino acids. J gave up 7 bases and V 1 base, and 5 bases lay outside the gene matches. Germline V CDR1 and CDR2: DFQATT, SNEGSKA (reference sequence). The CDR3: CSARAGGAATQYF. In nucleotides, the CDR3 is TGCAGTGCTAGAGCGGGGGGGGCTGCGACCCAGTACTTC.

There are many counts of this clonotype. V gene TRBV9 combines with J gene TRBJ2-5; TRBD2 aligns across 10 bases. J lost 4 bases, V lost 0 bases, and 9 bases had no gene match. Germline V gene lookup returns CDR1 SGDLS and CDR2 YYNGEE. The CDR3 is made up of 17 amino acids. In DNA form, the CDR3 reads TGTGCCAGCAGCGTAGCCCCAGCGGGGGGGCGGGGAGAGACCCAGTACTTC. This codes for CASSVAPAGGRGETQYF.

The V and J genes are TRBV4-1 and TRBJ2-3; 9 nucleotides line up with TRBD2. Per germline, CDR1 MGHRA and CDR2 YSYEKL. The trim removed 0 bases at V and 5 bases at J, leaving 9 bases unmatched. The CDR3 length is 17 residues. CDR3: CASSQDGAGGPIDTQYF. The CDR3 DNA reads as TGCGCCAGCAGCCAAGATGGGGCGGGGGGGCCTATAGATACGCAGTATTTT.

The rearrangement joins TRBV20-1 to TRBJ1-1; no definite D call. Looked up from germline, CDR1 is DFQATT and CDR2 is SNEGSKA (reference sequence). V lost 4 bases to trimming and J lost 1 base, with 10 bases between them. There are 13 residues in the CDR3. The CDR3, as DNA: TGCAGTGCTAAGGTACCGGCGAACACTGAAGCTTTCTTT. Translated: CSAKVPANTEAFF.

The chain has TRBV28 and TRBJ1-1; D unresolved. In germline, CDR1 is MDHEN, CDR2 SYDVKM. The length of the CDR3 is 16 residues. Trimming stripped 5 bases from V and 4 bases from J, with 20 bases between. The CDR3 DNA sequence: TGTGCCAGCAGTCACCGATGGAGGACGGCAAGCACTGAAGCTTTCTTT. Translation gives CASSHRWRTASTEAFF.

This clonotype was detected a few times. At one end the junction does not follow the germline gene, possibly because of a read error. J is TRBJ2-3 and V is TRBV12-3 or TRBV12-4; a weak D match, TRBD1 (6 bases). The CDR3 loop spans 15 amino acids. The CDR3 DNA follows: TGTGTCAGCAGTCCACAGGGTTCTCGCACAGATACGCAGTATTTT. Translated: CVSSPQGSRTDTQYF.

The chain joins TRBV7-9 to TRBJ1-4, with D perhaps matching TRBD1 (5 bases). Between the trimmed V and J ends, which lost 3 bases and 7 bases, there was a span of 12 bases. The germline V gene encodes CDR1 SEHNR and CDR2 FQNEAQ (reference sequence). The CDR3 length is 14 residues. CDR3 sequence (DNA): TGTGCCAGCAGCTTTGACGGGGGAACTGAAAAACTGTTTTTT. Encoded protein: CASSFDGGTEKLFF. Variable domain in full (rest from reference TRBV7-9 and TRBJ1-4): DTGVSQNPRHKITKRGQNVTFRCDPISEHNRLYWYRQTLGQGPEFLTYFQNEAQLEKSRLLSDRFSAERPKGSFSTLEIQRTEQGDSAMYLCASSFDGGTEKLFFGSGTQLSVL.

CDR3 region: CASSRSGNEQFF. CDR3 nucleotide sequence: TGTGCCAGCAGTCGAAGCGGCAATGAGCAGTTCTTC. V gene TRBV11-2 combines with J gene TRBJ2-1, with TRBD2 as a possible D gene (5 bases). Per the germline V gene, CDR1 is SGHAT and CDR2 is FQNNGV. The V gene lost 6 bases and the J gene lost 6 bases, with 9 bases spanning the gap. The CDR3 is made up of 12 amino acids.

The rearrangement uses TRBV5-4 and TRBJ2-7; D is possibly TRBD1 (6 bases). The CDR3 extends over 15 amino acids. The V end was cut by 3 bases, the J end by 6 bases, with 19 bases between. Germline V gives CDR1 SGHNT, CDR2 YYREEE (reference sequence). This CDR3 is CASSSPARGLGEQYF. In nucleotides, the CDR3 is TGTGCCAGCAGCTCTCCCGCCAGGGGTTTAGGCGAGCAGTACTTC. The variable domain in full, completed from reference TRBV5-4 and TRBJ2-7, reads ETGVTQSPTHLIKTRGQQVTLRCSSQSGHNTVSWYQQALGQGPQFIFQYYREEENGRGNFPPRFSGLQFPNYSSELNVNALELDDSALYLCASSSPARGLGEQYFGPGTRLTVT.

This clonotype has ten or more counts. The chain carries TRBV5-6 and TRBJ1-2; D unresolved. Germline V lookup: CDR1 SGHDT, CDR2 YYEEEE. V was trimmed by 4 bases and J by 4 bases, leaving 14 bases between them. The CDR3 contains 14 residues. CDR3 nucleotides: TGTGCCAGCAGCCAACCTCGGGATCTCTATGGCTACACCTTC. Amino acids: CASSQPRDLYGYTF.

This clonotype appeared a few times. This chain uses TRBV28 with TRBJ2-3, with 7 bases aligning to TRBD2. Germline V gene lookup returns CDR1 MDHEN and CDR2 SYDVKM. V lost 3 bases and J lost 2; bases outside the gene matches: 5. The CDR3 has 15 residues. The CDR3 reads CASSFRAGHTDTQYF. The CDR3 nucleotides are TGTGCCAGCAGTTTCAGAGCGGGGCACACAGATACGCAGTATTTT.

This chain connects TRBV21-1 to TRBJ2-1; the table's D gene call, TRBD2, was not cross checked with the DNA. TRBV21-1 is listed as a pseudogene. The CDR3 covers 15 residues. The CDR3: CASSKLAGGNNEQFF. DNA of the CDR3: TGTGCCAGCAGCAAACTAGCGGGGGGAAACAATGAGCAGTTCTTC.

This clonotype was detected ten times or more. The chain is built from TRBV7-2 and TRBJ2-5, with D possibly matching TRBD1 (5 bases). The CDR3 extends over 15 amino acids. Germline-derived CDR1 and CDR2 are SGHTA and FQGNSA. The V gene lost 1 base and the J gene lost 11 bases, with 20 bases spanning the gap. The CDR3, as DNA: TGTGCCAGCAGCTTAGAAGGCCTAGGGGCGAATGAGCAGTACTTC. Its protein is CASSLEGLGANEQYF. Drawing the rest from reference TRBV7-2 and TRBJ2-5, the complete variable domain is GAGVSQSPSNKVTEKGKDVELRCDPISGHTALYWYRQSLGQGLEFLIYFQGNSAPDKSGLPSDRFSAERTGGSVSTLTIQRTQQEDSAVYLCASSLEGLGANEQYFGPGTRLLVL.